Listed below are T cell receptor beta chains from one sample, sequenced in a study of control samples from healthy donors and cancer patients. Assay used: immunoSEQ multiplex PCR; TCRdb lists only in-frame clones, some missing. The sample lists 61,000 or so clones, around 90% seen once, with around 5.4% in the top ten. Sample: PBMCs. Receptor source: a man aged 60 to 69 with colorectal cancer. Each CDR3 is given with its conserved first and last residue. A D gene is named only where the DNA matches it firmly. The listing skips clone size in some rows; elsewhere it reads once, few, many or a size class.

v_call	clone_size	d_call	j_call	cdr3_aa	cdr3_nt
TRBV30	.	.	TRBJ1-5	CAWSPGSNQPQHF	TGTGCCTGGAGTCCCGGGAGTAATCAGCCCCAGCATTTT
TRBV4-2	.	.	TRBJ2-5	CASSQARTGTLRETQYF	TGTGCCAGCAGCCAAGCCAGAACCGGGACCTTAAGGGAGACCCAGTACTTC
TRBV5-6	.	TRBD1	TRBJ2-1	CASSAGQGRSEQFF	TGTGCCAGCAGCGCTGGACAGGGCCGAAGTGAGCAGTTCTTC
TRBV20-1	.	.	TRBJ2-3	CSAIRTDTQYF	TGCAGTGCCATAAGGACAGATACGCAGTATTTT
TRBV10-1	.	TRBD2	TRBJ2-7	CASPTSGGADEQYF	TGCGCCAGCCCTACTAGCGGGGGGGCCGACGAGCAGTACTTC
TRBV5-1	.	TRBD1	TRBJ1-3	CASSLLLGGGATGNTIYF	TGCGCCAGCAGCTTGTTACTTGGAGGGGGCGCAACTGGAAACACCATATATTTT
TRBV7-9	.	.	TRBJ1-4	CASSLGAGETEKLFF	TGTGCCAGCAGCTTAGGGGCGGGGGAGACTGAAAAACTGTTTTTT
TRBV25-1	.	.	TRBJ2-5	CASSESGLETQYF	TGTGCCAGCAGTGAATCAGGGTTAGAGACCCAGTACTTC
TRBV28	.	.	TRBJ2-1	CASSLTRPSNEQFF	TGTGCCAGCAGTTTGACCCGACCAAGCAATGAGCAGTTCTTC
TRBV11-2	.	.	TRBJ1-4	CASSTPGLGRRLFF	TGTGCCAGCAGTACACCGGGATTAGGACGGCGTTTGTTTTTT
TRBV18	.	TRBD1	TRBJ2-7	CASSSGTGRHEQYF	TGTGCCAGCTCAAGTGGGACAGGGAGGCACGAGCAGTACTTC
TRBV6-2/TRBV6-3	.	.	TRBJ2-5	CASSYYTSRTETQYF	TGTGCCAGCAGTTACTATACTAGCCGTACGGAGACCCAGTACTTC
TRBV5-1	.	.	TRBJ1-2	CASTVLSGNYGYTF	TGCGCCAGCACCGTCTTATCGGGGAACTATGGCTACACCTTC
TRBV15	.	.	TRBJ1-6	CATSRGKRIGDSPLHF	TGTGCCACCAGCAGAGGTAAACGGATAGGTGATTCACCCCTCCACTTT
TRBV6-5	.	.	TRBJ2-1	CATTDVYLFVRFF	TGTGCCACCACGGATGTCTATCTCTTTGTGCGGTTCTTC
TRBV2	once	TRBD1	TRBJ1-2	CASTGGHGYTF	TGTGCCAGTACAGGGGGCCATGGCTACACCTTC
TRBV6-2/TRBV6-3	.	.	TRBJ2-4	CASSYGEKNIQYF	TGTGCCAGCAGTTACGGGGAAAAAAACATTCAGTACTTC
TRBV5-4	.	TRBD1	TRBJ2-2	CASSLGGQGATGELFF	TGTGCCAGCAGCTTGGGAGGACAGGGGGCAACCGGGGAGCTGTTTTTT
TRBV6-6	once	.	TRBJ1-1	CASTIGPNTEAFF	TGTGCCAGCACTATAGGCCCGAACACTGAAGCTTTCTTT
TRBV14	.	.	TRBJ1-2	CASSQGSPLTSTF	TGTGCCAGCAGCCAAGGGAGTCCTCTTACCTCCACCTTC
TRBV7-6	.	TRBD2	TRBJ2-3	CASSYTSGLTDTQYF	TGTGCCAGCAGCTACACTAGCGGCCTCACAGATACGCAGTATTTT
TRBV5-1	once	.	TRBJ2-3	CASTILGAGGTDTQYF	TGCGCCAGCACTATCCTTGGAGCCGGTGGCACAGATACGCAGTATTTT
TRBV6-5	.	TRBD2	TRBJ2-7	CASTPTPSGSGEQYF	TGTGCCAGCACTCCTACCCCTAGCGGGTCGGGGGAGCAGTACTTC
TRBV4-2	.	TRBD1	TRBJ2-1	CASSQGDREDNEQFF	TGTGCCAGCAGCCAAGGGGACAGGGAGGACAATGAGCAGTTCTTC
TRBV9	.	.	TRBJ1-6	CASSVGGNSPLHF	TGTGCCAGCAGCGTAGGGGGTAATTCACCCCTCCACTTT
TRBV5-6	.	.	TRBJ2-7	CASSLNSYEQYF	TGTGCCAGCAGCCTAAACTCCTACGAGCAGTACTTC
TRBV30	.	.	TRBJ2-2	CAWSVEGDTGELFF	TGTGCCTGGAGTGTCGAGGGGGACACCGGGGAGCTGTTTTTT
TRBV6-5	.	.	TRBJ1-2	CASSYGGVGYTF	TGTGCCAGCAGTTACGGAGGGGTAGGCTACACCTTC
TRBV6-5	.	TRBD1	TRBJ1-1	CASSYSRGRAFF	TGTGCCAGCAGTTACTCCAGGGGGAGAGCTTTCTTT
TRBV7-3	.	TRBD2	TRBJ2-3	CASSPGGATDTQYF	TGTGCCAGCAGTCCCGGGGGGGCGACAGATACGCAGTATTTT
TRBV5-1	.	TRBD1	TRBJ2-7	CASSLDGTGRYEQYF	TGCGCCAGCAGCTTGGACGGGACAGGGAGATACGAGCAGTACTTC
TRBV7-9	.	.	TRBJ2-1	CASSLTVIEQFF	TGTGCCAGCAGCTTAACGGTTATCGAGCAGTTCTTC
TRBV27	.	TRBD1	TRBJ2-7	CASSLIQGKSEQYF	TGTGCCAGCAGTTTAATACAGGGGAAGAGCGAGCAGTACTTC
TRBV5-1	.	.	TRBJ2-6	CASSLSTGSGANVLTF	TGCGCCAGCAGCTTGTCCACAGGATCTGGGGCCAACGTCCTGACTTTC
TRBV2	.	.	TRBJ1-3	CASSEGGHPAYF	TGTGCCAGCAGTGAAGGGGGCCATCCTGCATATTTT
TRBV4-2	.	TRBD2	TRBJ2-3	CASSPRGTASGGTTDTQYF	TGTGCCAGCAGCCCCCGGGGGACGGCTAGCGGGGGGACCACAGATACGCAGTATTTT
TRBV18	.	TRBD1	TRBJ1-2	CASSFDRANYGYTF	TGTGCCAGCTCCTTCGACAGGGCTAACTATGGCTACACCTTC
TRBV30	.	.	TRBJ1-6	CAWSGQIDNSPLHF	TGTGCCTGGAGTGGACAGATAGATAATTCACCCCTCCACTTT
TRBV6-5	.	.	TRBJ2-1	CASSYGGPYNEQFF	TGTGCCAGCAGTTACGGGGGCCCCTACAATGAGCAGTTCTTC
TRBV7-2	.	TRBD2	TRBJ2-1	CASSLEGLAASYNEQFF	TGTGCCAGCAGCTTAGAGGGACTAGCCGCCTCCTACAATGAGCAGTTCTTC
TRBV9	.	TRBD2	TRBJ2-5	CASSTSGGAWETQYF	TGTGCCAGCAGCACTAGCGGGGGGGCCTGGGAGACCCAGTACTTC
TRBV30	once	.	TRBJ1-1	CAWNPVNTEAFF	TGTGCCTGGAATCCAGTGAACACTGAAGCTTTCTTT
TRBV4-1	.	.	TRBJ1-2	CASSQDWDTLNYGYTF	TGCGCCAGCAGCCAAGATTGGGATACACTTAACTATGGCTACACCTTC
TRBV6-6	.	.	TRBJ2-3	CASSWTHPSTDTQYF	TGTGCCAGCAGCTGGACTCACCCGAGCACAGATACGCAGTATTTT
TRBV6-1	.	.	TRBJ2-5	CASSEVLEYF	TGTGCCAGCAGTGAAGTCCTCGAGTACTTC
TRBV6-1	.	.	TRBJ1-4	CASSEGRVELFF	TGTGCCAGCAGTGAGGGTCGGGTTGAACTGTTTTTT
TRBV28	.	TRBD2	TRBJ2-4	CASSSGTSGGLAKNIQYF	TGTGCCAGCAGCTCCGGGACTAGCGGGGGCCTAGCCAAAAACATTCAGTACTTC
TRBV7-8	.	TRBD1	TRBJ1-2	CASSSTGTLPSNYGYTF	TGTGCCAGCAGCTCGACAGGGACCCTTCCTTCTAACTATGGCTACACCTTC
TRBV19	.	TRBD2	TRBJ2-3	CASSIDGGSTDTQYF	TGTGCCAGTAGTATAGACGGGGGGTCCACAGATACGCAGTATTTT
TRBV30	.	.	TRBJ2-7	CAWRDGSYEQYF	TGTGCCTGGAGAGACGGGTCCTACGAGCAGTACTTC
TRBV28	.	.	TRBJ1-5	CASPRGHF	TGTGCCAGCCCCCGGGGGCATTTT
TRBV5-4	few	TRBD2	TRBJ2-6	CASSFGGAGAGANVLTF	TGTGCCAGCAGCTTTGGCGGGGCGGGAGCTGGGGCCAACGTCCTGACTTTC
TRBV11-3	few	.	TRBJ1-6	CASSPTVTSPLHF	TGTGCCAGCAGCCCGACAGTCACTTCACCCCTCCACTTT
TRBV19	.	.	TRBJ1-5	CASSRAGQSGNQPQHF	TGTGCCAGTAGTCGAGCCGGACAGTCTGGCAATCAGCCCCAGCATTTT
TRBV7-9	.	.	TRBJ2-5	CASSLYRDTKRWETQYF	TGTGCCAGCAGCTTATACCGGGACACCAAGAGGTGGGAGACCCAGTACTTC
TRBV5-1	.	.	TRBJ1-4	CASSFRDTTNEKLFF	TGCGCCAGCAGCTTCCGGGACACAACTAATGAAAAACTGTTTTTT
TRBV5-1	.	TRBD1	TRBJ1-2	CASSLDTGGAGYTF	TGCGCCAGCAGCTTGGATACAGGGGGCGCAGGCTACACCTTC